This T cell receptor beta chain comes out of a study of blood T cells in healthy people across ages. Study context: In model experiments, template switching was able to capture about one barcoded beta molecule for every two T cells that were present.

Per-sample PBMC isolation yielded at least 6.5 million cells. From germline, CDR1 is SQVTM and CDR2 ANQGSEA. J lost 6 bases, V lost 0 bases, and 8 bases had no gene match. The CDR3 is made up of 15 amino acids. A few counts support this clonotype. Combining a sample-barcoded 5' primer with a J-beta primer mix, a second PCR ran for roughly 6 to 12 cycles. Each cDNA molecule received a tag from a template-switch adaptor that had 12 random nucleotides. TCRdb called the 5' RACE reads again in MiXCR, with one record for every CDR3 protein. The repertoire holds 980,000 or so distinct CDR3 sequences, with 40% to 60% as singletons.

This sequence was found in a man between 25 and 39 years old in good health. Source material: blood. The chain joins TRBV29-1 to TRBJ2-1, with 7 bases fitting TRBD2. CDR3 amino acids: CSVEEWRGSSNEQFF. Here the CDR3 DNA reads TGCAGCGTTGAAGAATGGCGGGGGTCGAGCAATGAGCAGTTCTTC.